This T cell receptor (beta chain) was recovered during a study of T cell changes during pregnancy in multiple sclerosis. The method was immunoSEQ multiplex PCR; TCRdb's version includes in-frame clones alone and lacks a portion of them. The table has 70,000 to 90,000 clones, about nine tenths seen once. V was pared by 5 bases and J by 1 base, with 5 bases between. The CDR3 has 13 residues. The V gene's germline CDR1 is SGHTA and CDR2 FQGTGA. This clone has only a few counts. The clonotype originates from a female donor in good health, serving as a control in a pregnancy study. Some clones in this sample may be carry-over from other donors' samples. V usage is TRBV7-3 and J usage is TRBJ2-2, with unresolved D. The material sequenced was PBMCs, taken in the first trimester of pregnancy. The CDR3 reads CASSAGNTGELFF. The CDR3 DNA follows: TGTGCCAGCAGCGCCGGGAACACCGGGGAGCTGTTTTTT.